These T cell receptor beta chains were read from a single sample in a study of human T cells and chemical hapten exposure. TCRdb recomputed calls from the RACE reads with MiXCR, one row per CDR3 protein. This sample has 95,000 to 150,000 distinct CDR3 sequences, with approximately 15% found just once. The sequenced sample was whole blood, obtained in connection with sensitization to the hapten diphenylcyclopropenone (DPC). The receptor source for this set is a man between 18 and 35 years old with alopecia areata. Some clones in this sample may be carry-over from other donors' samples. The CDR3 runs from the conserved cysteine through the conserved F or W. A D gene is named only where the DNA matches it firmly. Size values are once, few and many counts, or a class for expanded clones, and some rows have none.

D gene: TRBD1; clone size: .; J gene: TRBJ2-7; CDR3 length: 14; V gene: TRBV9; CDR3 protein: CASSVGTGTYEQYF; CDR3 DNA: TGTGCCAGCAGCGTAGGGACAGGGACTTACGAGCAGTACTTC
D gene: TRBD2; clone size: .; J gene: TRBJ2-1; CDR3 length: 13; V gene: TRBV4-3; CDR3 protein: CASSQEGLAEQFF; CDR3 DNA: TGCGCCAGCAGCCAGGAAGGACTAGCAGAGCAGTTCTTC
D gene: .; clone size: few; J gene: TRBJ1-1; CDR3 length: 13; V gene: TRBV7-6; CDR3 protein: CASSPGKNTEAFF; CDR3 DNA: TGTGCCAGCAGCCCCGGGAAGAACACTGAAGCTTTCTTT
D gene: .; clone size: few; J gene: TRBJ2-3; CDR3 length: 15; V gene: TRBV20-1; CDR3 protein: CSASKRVASTDTQYF; CDR3 DNA: TGCAGTGCTAGTAAGAGGGTCGCTAGCACAGATACGCAGTATTTT
D gene: .; clone size: .; J gene: TRBJ2-5; CDR3 length: 15; V gene: TRBV5-1; CDR3 protein: CASSLAWGGTETQYF; CDR3 DNA: TGCGCCAGCAGCCTTGCTTGGGGAGGCACAGAGACCCAGTACTTC
D gene: .; clone size: many; J gene: TRBJ1-2; CDR3 length: 10; V gene: TRBV7-9; CDR3 protein: CASSLVGYTF; CDR3 DNA: TGTGCCAGCAGCTTAGTGGGCTACACCTTC
D gene: .; clone size: .; J gene: TRBJ2-7; CDR3 length: 13; V gene: TRBV2; CDR3 protein: CASSEFLATEQYF; CDR3 DNA: TGTGCCAGCAGTGAATTTCTGGCTACCGAGCAGTACTTC
D gene: .; clone size: few; J gene: TRBJ1-2; CDR3 length: 14; V gene: TRBV24-1; CDR3 protein: CATSDPDGNYGYTF; CDR3 DNA: TGTGCCACCAGTGATCCCGACGGTAACTATGGCTACACCTTC
D gene: .; clone size: .; J gene: TRBJ1-2; CDR3 length: 15; V gene: TRBV6-5; CDR3 protein: CASSYSSGINYGYTF; CDR3 DNA: TGTGCCAGCAGTTACTCGTCGGGGATTAACTATGGCTACACCTTC
D gene: .; clone size: .; J gene: TRBJ2-4; CDR3 length: 15; V gene: TRBV2; CDR3 protein: CASSEATGRVNIQYF; CDR3 DNA: TGTGCCAGCAGTGAAGCTACGGGTCGAGTAAACATTCAGTACTTC
D gene: .; clone size: few; J gene: TRBJ1-1; CDR3 length: 14; V gene: TRBV10-3; CDR3 protein: CAISESVGNTEAFF; CDR3 DNA: TGTGCCATCAGTGAGTCAGTAGGGAACACTGAAGCTTTCTTT
D gene: TRBD2; clone size: few; J gene: TRBJ2-3; CDR3 length: 15; V gene: TRBV6-2/TRBV6-3; CDR3 protein: CASISSGGGTDTQYF; CDR3 DNA: TGTGCCAGCATCTCTAGCGGGGGGGGCACAGATACGCAGTATTTT
D gene: .; clone size: .; J gene: TRBJ1-2; CDR3 length: 15; V gene: TRBV7-2; CDR3 protein: CASSLGQDLNYGYTF; CDR3 DNA: TGTGCCAGCAGCTTAGGACAGGACCTTAACTATGGCTACACCTTC
D gene: .; clone size: many; J gene: TRBJ2-5; CDR3 length: 15; V gene: TRBV4-1; CDR3 protein: CASSQDVGRQETQYF; CDR3 DNA: TGCGCCAGCAGCCAAGATGTGGGGAGGCAAGAGACCCAGTACTTC
D gene: .; clone size: few; J gene: TRBJ1-2; CDR3 length: 16; V gene: TRBV4-3; CDR3 protein: CASSQDLVFTNYGYTF; CDR3 DNA: TGCGCCAGCAGCCAAGATCTGGTGTTCACAAACTATGGCTACACCTTC
D gene: .; clone size: few; J gene: TRBJ2-7; CDR3 length: 11; V gene: TRBV27; CDR3 protein: CASTNHYEQYF; CDR3 DNA: TGCGCCAGTACCAACCATTACGAGCAGTACTTC
D gene: .; clone size: few; J gene: TRBJ1-3; CDR3 length: 16; V gene: TRBV18; CDR3 protein: CASSQKTDSSGNTIYF; CDR3 DNA: TGTGCCAGCTCACAGAAGACAGACAGCTCTGGAAACACCATATATTTT
D gene: TRBD1; clone size: .; J gene: TRBJ2-7; CDR3 length: 14; V gene: TRBV11-2; CDR3 protein: CASSPYRGPYEQYF; CDR3 DNA: TGTGCCAGCAGCCCTTACAGGGGTCCCTACGAGCAGTACTTC
D gene: TRBD1; clone size: few; J gene: TRBJ1-5; CDR3 length: 16; V gene: TRBV10-3; CDR3 protein: CAISGGGDRLNQPQHF; CDR3 DNA: TGTGCCATCAGTGGAGGGGGGGACAGGTTAAATCAGCCCCAGCATTTT
D gene: .; clone size: .; J gene: TRBJ2-7; CDR3 length: 12; V gene: TRBV11-2; CDR3 protein: CASSPTGTEQYF; CDR3 DNA: TGTGCCAGCAGCCCCACAGGGACCGAGCAGTACTTC
D gene: .; clone size: .; J gene: TRBJ2-1; CDR3 length: 13; V gene: TRBV6-2/TRBV6-3; CDR3 protein: CASSPTGSNEQFF; CDR3 DNA: TGTGCCAGCAGTCCCACAGGGAGTAATGAGCAGTTCTTC
D gene: .; clone size: .; J gene: TRBJ1-2; CDR3 length: 12; V gene: TRBV6-5; CDR3 protein: CASSQLYYGYTF; CDR3 DNA: TGTGCCAGCAGTCAGCTATACTATGGCTACACCTTC
D gene: TRBD1; clone size: .; J gene: TRBJ2-5; CDR3 length: 16; V gene: TRBV7-9; CDR3 protein: CASSTARTGERETQYF; CDR3 DNA: TGTGCCAGCAGCACCGCCCGGACAGGGGAAAGGGAGACCCAGTACTTC
D gene: .; clone size: .; J gene: TRBJ2-7; CDR3 length: 14; V gene: TRBV7-9; CDR3 protein: CASSPRTESYEQYF; CDR3 DNA: TGTGCCAGCAGCCCCCGGACCGAGAGCTACGAGCAGTACTTC
D gene: TRBD2; clone size: .; J gene: TRBJ2-4; CDR3 length: 16; V gene: TRBV19; CDR3 protein: CASSIGTSGGYDIQYF; CDR3 DNA: TGTGCCAGTAGTATAGGGACTAGCGGGGGGTACGACATTCAGTACTTC
D gene: .; clone size: few; J gene: TRBJ1-1; CDR3 length: 15; V gene: TRBV3-1; CDR3 protein: CASSHRVGGGTEAFF; CDR3 DNA: TGTGCCAGCAGCCACCGCGTCGGGGGTGGAACTGAAGCTTTCTTT
D gene: .; clone size: .; J gene: TRBJ2-5; CDR3 length: 15; V gene: TRBV7-3; CDR3 protein: CASSLGVAGQETQYF; CDR3 DNA: TGTGCCAGCAGCCTCGGCGTTGCGGGGCAAGAGACCCAGTACTTC
D gene: TRBD1; clone size: .; J gene: TRBJ2-3; CDR3 length: 13; V gene: TRBV20-1; CDR3 protein: CSDNRGGADTQYF; CDR3 DNA: TGCAGTGATAACAGGGGTGGCGCAGATACGCAGTATTTT
D gene: .; clone size: .; J gene: TRBJ2-1; CDR3 length: 12; V gene: TRBV28; CDR3 protein: CASSFTYNEQFF; CDR3 DNA: TGTGCCAGCAGTTTTACGTACAATGAGCAGTTCTTC
D gene: TRBD2; clone size: few; J gene: TRBJ2-3; CDR3 length: 17; V gene: TRBV7-2; CDR3 protein: CASSLALVAGGPDTQYF; CDR3 DNA: TGTGCCAGCAGCTTGGCCTTGGTGGCGGGGGGGCCAGATACGCAGTATTTT
D gene: .; clone size: many; J gene: TRBJ2-3; CDR3 length: 18; V gene: TRBV20-1; CDR3 protein: CSANDLKQGPTSTDTQYF; CDR3 DNA: TGCAGTGCCAACGACTTAAAACAGGGTCCCACTAGCACAGATACGCAGTATTTT
D gene: TRBD2; clone size: .; J gene: TRBJ2-3; CDR3 length: 18; V gene: TRBV4-1; CDR3 protein: CASSQDWGSSGPTDTQYF; CDR3 DNA: TGCGCCAGCAGCCAAGATTGGGGGTCTAGCGGCCCCACAGATACGCAGTATTTT
D gene: .; clone size: few; J gene: TRBJ2-1; CDR3 length: 15; V gene: TRBV18; CDR3 protein: CASSRGLASYNEQFF; CDR3 DNA: TGTGCCAGCTCACGAGGGTTAGCCTCCTACAATGAGCAGTTCTTC
D gene: .; clone size: few; J gene: TRBJ2-1; CDR3 length: 15; V gene: TRBV11-2; CDR3 protein: CASSLSKPLYNEQFF; CDR3 DNA: TGTGCCAGCAGCTTATCAAAGCCTCTCTACAATGAGCAGTTCTTC
D gene: .; clone size: .; J gene: TRBJ2-1; CDR3 length: 10; V gene: TRBV7-2; CDR3 protein: CASGRGEQFF; CDR3 DNA: TGTGCCAGCGGGCGGGGTGAGCAGTTCTTC
D gene: .; clone size: many; J gene: TRBJ1-2; CDR3 length: 14; V gene: TRBV9; CDR3 protein: CASTGTKSGYGYTF; CDR3 DNA: TGTGCCAGCACCGGGACCAAAAGCGGCTACGGCTACACCTTC
D gene: .; clone size: many; J gene: TRBJ2-3; CDR3 length: 14; V gene: TRBV6-6; CDR3 protein: CASSYSLDRDTQYF; CDR3 DNA: TGTGCCAGCAGTTACTCGTTGGATAGGGATACGCAGTATTTT
D gene: .; clone size: .; J gene: TRBJ2-5; CDR3 length: 14; V gene: TRBV28; CDR3 protein: CASSPTDGPGTQYF; CDR3 DNA: TGTGCCAGCAGCCCGACCGACGGCCCGGGGACCCAGTACTTC
D gene: .; clone size: .; J gene: TRBJ2-5; CDR3 length: 12; V gene: TRBV28; CDR3 protein: CASKDSQETQYF; CDR3 DNA: TGTGCCAGCAAGGACAGTCAAGAGACCCAGTACTTC
D gene: .; clone size: few; J gene: TRBJ2-5; CDR3 length: 13; V gene: TRBV29-1; CDR3 protein: CSVERGPQETQYF; CDR3 DNA: TGCAGCGTTGAACGGGGGCCCCAAGAGACCCAGTACTTC
D gene: TRBD1; clone size: few; J gene: TRBJ1-2; CDR3 length: 15; V gene: TRBV11-3; CDR3 protein: CASSWGQGKNYGYTF; CDR3 DNA: TGTGCCAGCAGCTGGGGACAGGGGAAGAACTATGGCTACACCTTC
D gene: TRBD1; clone size: few; J gene: TRBJ2-2; CDR3 length: 16; V gene: TRBV28; CDR3 protein: CASSFLDRGATGELFF; CDR3 DNA: TGTGCCAGCAGTTTCCTAGACAGGGGTGCCACCGGGGAGCTGTTTTTT
D gene: .; clone size: .; J gene: TRBJ1-1; CDR3 length: 17; V gene: TRBV18; CDR3 protein: CASSQRTSLWRNTEAFF; CDR3 DNA: TGTGCCAGCTCACAACGGACCTCCCTGTGGAGGAACACTGAAGCTTTCTTT
D gene: .; clone size: .; J gene: TRBJ1-1; CDR3 length: 14; V gene: TRBV5-1; CDR3 protein: CASSLVVGGSEAFF; CDR3 DNA: TGCGCCAGCAGCTTGGTGGTGGGAGGCTCTGAAGCTTTCTTT
D gene: TRBD1; clone size: .; J gene: TRBJ2-2; CDR3 length: 14; V gene: TRBV29-1; CDR3 protein: CSVAGTGATGELFF; CDR3 DNA: TGCAGCGTTGCTGGTACAGGGGCCACCGGGGAGCTGTTTTTT
D gene: .; clone size: few; J gene: TRBJ2-7; CDR3 length: 15; V gene: TRBV4-3; CDR3 protein: CASSQDHQSSYEQYF; CDR3 DNA: TGCGCCAGCAGCCAAGATCACCAGAGCTCCTACGAGCAGTACTTC
D gene: .; clone size: few; J gene: TRBJ2-2; CDR3 length: 13; V gene: TRBV7-3; CDR3 protein: CASSLSATGELFF; CDR3 DNA: TGTGCCAGCAGCTTAAGTGCCACCGGGGAGCTGTTTTTT
D gene: TRBD1; clone size: .; J gene: TRBJ2-5; CDR3 length: 16; V gene: TRBV18; CDR3 protein: CASSPRQGKYQETQYF; CDR3 DNA: TGTGCCAGCTCTCCCAGACAGGGAAAGTACCAAGAGACCCAGTACTTC
D gene: .; clone size: .; J gene: TRBJ2-1; CDR3 length: 13; V gene: TRBV3-1; CDR3 protein: CASSQTGVGEQFF; CDR3 DNA: TGTGCCAGCAGCCAAACGGGGGTAGGTGAGCAGTTCTTC
D gene: .; clone size: few; J gene: TRBJ1-6; CDR3 length: 16; V gene: TRBV6-6; CDR3 protein: CASSYSDTARASPLHF; CDR3 DNA: TGTGCCAGCAGTTACTCCGACACGGCCCGGGCTTCACCCCTCCACTTT
D gene: .; clone size: few; J gene: TRBJ1-2; CDR3 length: 13; V gene: TRBV20-1; CDR3 protein: CSARVTVNYGYTF; CDR3 DNA: TGCAGTGCTAGGGTGACAGTGAACTATGGCTACACCTTC
D gene: .; clone size: once; J gene: TRBJ1-1; CDR3 length: 13; V gene: TRBV29-1; CDR3 protein: CSATGRADTEAFF; CDR3 DNA: TGCAGCGCAACAGGGAGAGCAGACACTGAAGCTTTCTTT
D gene: .; clone size: .; J gene: TRBJ2-7; CDR3 length: 12; V gene: TRBV6-2/TRBV6-3; CDR3 protein: CASKGRLYEQYF; CDR3 DNA: TGTGCCAGCAAGGGAAGACTCTACGAGCAGTACTTC
D gene: TRBD2; clone size: .; J gene: TRBJ2-5; CDR3 length: 14; V gene: TRBV7-9; CDR3 protein: CASRRPGGQETQYF; CDR3 DNA: TGTGCCAGCAGGCGGCCGGGGGGACAAGAGACCCAGTACTTC
D gene: TRBD1; clone size: .; J gene: TRBJ1-6; CDR3 length: 14; V gene: TRBV6-2/TRBV6-3; CDR3 protein: CASIDRVYGSPLHF; CDR3 DNA: TGTGCCAGCATTGACAGGGTTTACGGCTCACCCCTCCACTTT
D gene: TRBD2; clone size: .; J gene: TRBJ2-2; CDR3 length: 16; V gene: TRBV5-4; CDR3 protein: CASSAPSGRNTGELFF; CDR3 DNA: TGTGCCAGCAGCGCCCCTAGCGGCCGGAACACCGGGGAGCTGTTTTTT
D gene: .; clone size: .; J gene: TRBJ2-3; CDR3 length: 13; V gene: TRBV29-1; CDR3 protein: CSVIDGSTDTQYF; CDR3 DNA: TGCAGCGTTATTGACGGGAGCACAGATACGCAGTATTTT
D gene: .; clone size: few; J gene: TRBJ1-1; CDR3 length: 18; V gene: TRBV4-3; CDR3 protein: CASSQSPGGQGGNTEAFF; CDR3 DNA: TGCGCCAGCAGCCAAAGCCCCGGAGGCCAAGGGGGAAACACTGAAGCTTTCTTT
D gene: TRBD2; clone size: few; J gene: TRBJ2-3; CDR3 length: 15; V gene: TRBV15; CDR3 protein: CATSRGLAGTDTQYF; CDR3 DNA: TGTGCCACCAGCAGGGGACTAGCGGGCACAGATACGCAGTATTTT
D gene: .; clone size: many; J gene: TRBJ1-5; CDR3 length: 12; V gene: TRBV6-2/TRBV6-3; CDR3 protein: CASGRNNQPQHF; CDR3 DNA: TGTGCCAGCGGGCGGAACAATCAGCCCCAGCATTTT